This entry describes one T cell receptor beta chain. This CDR3 is built from 13 residues. The V gene's germline CDR1 is MDHEN and CDR2 SYDVKM. V was clipped by 7 bases and J by 4 bases; unmatched bases: 4. Per the original data handling: Estimates of nucleated cell counts were drawn from the amplification of reference gene primers. Libraries were prepared by immunoSEQ multiplex PCR; TCRdb keeps only in-frame clonotypes and omits some of them. V, J and clone size reflect that table, while D and trimming were determined from the DNA. The table shows roughly 68,000 clones, with roughly three quarters occurring only once. The sample is drawn from a study of blood T cell repertoires in COVID-19.

Sequencing was done on a sample of peripheral blood. The source is a human donor in a cohort sampled during active COVID-19. This chain joins TRBV28 and TRBJ1-1; TRBD1 matches 9 bases. In DNA form, the CDR3 reads TGTGCCAGCACCAGGGACAGGGTCACTGAAGCTTTCTTT. It codes for CASTRDRVTEAFF.